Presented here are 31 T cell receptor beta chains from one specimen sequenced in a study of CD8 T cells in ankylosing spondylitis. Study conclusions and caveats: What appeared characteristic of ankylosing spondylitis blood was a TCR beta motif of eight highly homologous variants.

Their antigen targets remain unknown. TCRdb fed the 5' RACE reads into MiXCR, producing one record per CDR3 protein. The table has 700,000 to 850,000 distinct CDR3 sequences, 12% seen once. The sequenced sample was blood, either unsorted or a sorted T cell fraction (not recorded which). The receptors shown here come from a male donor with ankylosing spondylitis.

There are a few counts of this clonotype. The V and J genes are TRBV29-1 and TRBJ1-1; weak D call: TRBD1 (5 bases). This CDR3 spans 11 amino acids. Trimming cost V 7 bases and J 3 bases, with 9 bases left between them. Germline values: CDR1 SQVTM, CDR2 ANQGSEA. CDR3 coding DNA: TGCAGCGCCGACAGACACACTGAAGCTTTCTTT. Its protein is CSADRHTEAFF.

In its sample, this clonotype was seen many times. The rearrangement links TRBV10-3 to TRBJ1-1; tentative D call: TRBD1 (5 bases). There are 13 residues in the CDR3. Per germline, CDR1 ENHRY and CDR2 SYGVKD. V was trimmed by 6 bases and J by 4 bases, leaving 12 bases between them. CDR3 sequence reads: CAIREAGSTEAFF. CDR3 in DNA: TGTGCCATCAGGGAGGCAGGGTCCACTGAAGCTTTCTTT.

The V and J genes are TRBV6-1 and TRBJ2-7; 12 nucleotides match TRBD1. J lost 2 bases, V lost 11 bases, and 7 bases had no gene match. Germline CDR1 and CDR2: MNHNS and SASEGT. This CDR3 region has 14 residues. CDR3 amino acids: CAVTGTGGTYEQYF. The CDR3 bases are TGTGCCGTCACCGGGACAGGGGGCACCTACGAGCAGTACTTC.

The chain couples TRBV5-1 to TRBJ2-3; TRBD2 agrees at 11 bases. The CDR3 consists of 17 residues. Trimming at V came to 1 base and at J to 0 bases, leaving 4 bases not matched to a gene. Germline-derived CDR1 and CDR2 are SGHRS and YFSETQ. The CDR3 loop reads CASSLMTSGESTDTQYF. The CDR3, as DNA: TGCGCCAGCAGCTTGATGACTAGCGGGGAAAGCACAGATACGCAGTATTTT.

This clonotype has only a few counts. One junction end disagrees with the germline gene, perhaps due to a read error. The CDR3 reads CCASFSRTGGAYYGYTF. DNA for the CDR3: TGCTGTGCTAGCTTTAGCCGGACAGGGGGCGCTTACTATGGCTACACCTTC. The gene calls are TRBV20-1 and TRBJ1-2; 11 bases are a match to TRBD1. Germline assignment: CDR1 DFQATT and CDR2 SNEGSKA (reference sequence). This CDR3 is 17 amino acids long.

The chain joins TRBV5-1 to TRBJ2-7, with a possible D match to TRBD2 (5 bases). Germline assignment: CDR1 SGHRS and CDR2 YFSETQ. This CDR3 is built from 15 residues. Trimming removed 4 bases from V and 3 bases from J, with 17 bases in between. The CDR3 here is CASSPVARADYEQYF. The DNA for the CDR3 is TGCGCCAGCAGCCCGGTCGCGAGGGCGGACTACGAGCAGTACTTC.

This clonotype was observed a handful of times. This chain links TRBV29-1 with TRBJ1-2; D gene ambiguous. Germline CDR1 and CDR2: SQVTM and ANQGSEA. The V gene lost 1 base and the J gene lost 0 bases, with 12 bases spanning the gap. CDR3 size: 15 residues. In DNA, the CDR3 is TGCAGCGTTGAAGGAGGGTGGGAAGCTAACTATGGCTACACCTTC. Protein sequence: CSVEGGWEANYGYTF. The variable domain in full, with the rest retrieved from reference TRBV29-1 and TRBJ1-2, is SAVISQKPSRDICQRGTSLTIQCQVDSQVTMMFWYRQQPGQSLTLIATANQGSEATYESGFVIDKFPISRPNLTFSTLTVSNMSPEDSSIYLCSVEGGWEANYGYTFGSGTRLTVV.

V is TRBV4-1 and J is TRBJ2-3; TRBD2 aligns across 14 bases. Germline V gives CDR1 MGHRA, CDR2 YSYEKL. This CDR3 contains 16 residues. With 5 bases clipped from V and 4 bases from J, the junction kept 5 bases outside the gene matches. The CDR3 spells CASSTGLAGVSDTQYF. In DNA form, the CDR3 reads TGCGCCAGCAGCACGGGACTAGCGGGGGTCTCAGATACGCAGTATTTT.

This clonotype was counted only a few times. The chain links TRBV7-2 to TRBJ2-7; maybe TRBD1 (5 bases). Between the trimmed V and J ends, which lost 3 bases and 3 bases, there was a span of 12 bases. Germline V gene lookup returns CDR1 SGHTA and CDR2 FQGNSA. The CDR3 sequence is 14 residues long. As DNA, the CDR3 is TGTGCCAGCAGCTTGGACATACGGATCTACGAGCAGTACTTC. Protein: CASSLDIRIYEQYF.

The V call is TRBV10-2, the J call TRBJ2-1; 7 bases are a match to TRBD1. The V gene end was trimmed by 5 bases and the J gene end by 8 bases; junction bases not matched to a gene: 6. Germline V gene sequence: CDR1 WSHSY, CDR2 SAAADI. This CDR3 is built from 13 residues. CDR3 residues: CASSKRGRDEQFF. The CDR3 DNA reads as TGCGCCAGCAGTAAAAGGGGGCGCGATGAGCAGTTCTTC.

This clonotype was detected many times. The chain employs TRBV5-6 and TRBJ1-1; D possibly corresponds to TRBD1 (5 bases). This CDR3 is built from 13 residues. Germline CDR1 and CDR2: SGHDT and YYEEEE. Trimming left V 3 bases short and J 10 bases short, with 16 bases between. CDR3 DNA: TGTGCCAGCAGCTGGGGCCCGGGACTCCGAGCTTTCTTT. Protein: CASSWGPGLRAFF.

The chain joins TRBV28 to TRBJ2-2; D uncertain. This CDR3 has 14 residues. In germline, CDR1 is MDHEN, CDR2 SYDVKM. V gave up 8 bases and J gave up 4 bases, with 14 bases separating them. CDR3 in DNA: TGTGCCAGCGGCTCCGGGCCATTCACCGGGGAGCTGTTTTTT. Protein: CASGSGPFTGELFF.

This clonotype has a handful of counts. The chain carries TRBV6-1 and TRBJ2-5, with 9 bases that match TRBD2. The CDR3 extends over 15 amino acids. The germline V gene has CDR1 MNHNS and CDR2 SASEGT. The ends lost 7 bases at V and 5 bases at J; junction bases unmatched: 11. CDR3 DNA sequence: TGTGCCAGCACCCCCAGGCGGGAGGGGGGGGAGACCCAGTACTTC. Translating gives CASTPRREGGETQYF.

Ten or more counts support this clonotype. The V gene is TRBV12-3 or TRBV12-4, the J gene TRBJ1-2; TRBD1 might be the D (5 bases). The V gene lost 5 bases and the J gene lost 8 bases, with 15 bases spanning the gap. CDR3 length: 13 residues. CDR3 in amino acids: CASSQGPGMGYTF. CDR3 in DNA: TGTGCCAGCAGTCAGGGCCCTGGGATGGGCTACACCTTC.

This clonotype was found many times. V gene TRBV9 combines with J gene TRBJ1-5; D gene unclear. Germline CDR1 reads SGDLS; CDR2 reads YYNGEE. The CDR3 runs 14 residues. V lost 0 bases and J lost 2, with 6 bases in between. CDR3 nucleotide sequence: TGTGCCAGCAGCGTAGGGATCGGCAATCAGCCCCAGCATTTT. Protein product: CASSVGIGNQPQHF. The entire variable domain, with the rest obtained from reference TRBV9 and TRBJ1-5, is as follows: DSGVTQTPKHLITATGQRVTLRCSPRSGDLSVYWYQQSLDQGLQFLIQYYNGEERAKGNILERFSAQQFPDLHSELNLSSLELGDSALYFCASSVGIGNQPQHFGDGTRLSIL.

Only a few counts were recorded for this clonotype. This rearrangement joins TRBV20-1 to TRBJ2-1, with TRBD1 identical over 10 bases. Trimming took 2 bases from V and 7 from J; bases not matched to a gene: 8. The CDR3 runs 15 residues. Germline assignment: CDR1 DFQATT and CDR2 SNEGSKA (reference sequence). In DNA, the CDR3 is TGCAGTGCTAGAAAGGGACAGGGGACGTCGAATGAGCAGTTCTTC. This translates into CSARKGQGTSNEQFF.

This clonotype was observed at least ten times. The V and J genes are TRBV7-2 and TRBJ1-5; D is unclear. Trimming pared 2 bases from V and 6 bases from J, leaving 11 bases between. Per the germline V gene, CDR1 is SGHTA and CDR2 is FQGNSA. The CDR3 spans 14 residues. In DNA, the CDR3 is TGTGCCAGCAGCTTACGCCCGGTCGGTCAGCCCCAGCATTTT. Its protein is CASSLRPVGQPQHF.

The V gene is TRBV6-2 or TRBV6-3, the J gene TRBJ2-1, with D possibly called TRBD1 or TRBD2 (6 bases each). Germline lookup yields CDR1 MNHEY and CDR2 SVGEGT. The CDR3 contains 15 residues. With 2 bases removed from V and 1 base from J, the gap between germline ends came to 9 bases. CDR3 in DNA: TGTGCCAGCAGTTACGGAGGGGGGTCCTACAATGAGCAGTTCTTC. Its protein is CASSYGGGSYNEQFF.

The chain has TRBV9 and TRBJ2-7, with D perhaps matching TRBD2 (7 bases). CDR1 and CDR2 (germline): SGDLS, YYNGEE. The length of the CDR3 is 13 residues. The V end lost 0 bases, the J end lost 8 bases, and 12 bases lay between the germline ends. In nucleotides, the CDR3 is TGTGCCAGCAGCGTAGACGGGGGGCGAAAGCAGTACTTC. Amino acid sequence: CASSVDGGRKQYF.

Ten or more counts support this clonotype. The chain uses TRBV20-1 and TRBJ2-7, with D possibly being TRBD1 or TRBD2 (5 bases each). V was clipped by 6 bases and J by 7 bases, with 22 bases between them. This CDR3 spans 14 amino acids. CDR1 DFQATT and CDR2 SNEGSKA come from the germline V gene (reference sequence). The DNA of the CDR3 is TGCAGTGCGTGGACGGGACCACCCGTAGGGGAGCAGTACTTC. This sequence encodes CSAWTGPPVGEQYF.

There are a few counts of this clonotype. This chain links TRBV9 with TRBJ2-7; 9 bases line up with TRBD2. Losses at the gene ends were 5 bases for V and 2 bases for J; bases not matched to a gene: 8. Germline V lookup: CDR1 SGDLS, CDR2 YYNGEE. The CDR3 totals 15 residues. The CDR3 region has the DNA TGTGCCAGCAGTCCTCAAGCGGGGGGCCCCTACGAGCAGTACTTC. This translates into CASSPQAGGPYEQYF.

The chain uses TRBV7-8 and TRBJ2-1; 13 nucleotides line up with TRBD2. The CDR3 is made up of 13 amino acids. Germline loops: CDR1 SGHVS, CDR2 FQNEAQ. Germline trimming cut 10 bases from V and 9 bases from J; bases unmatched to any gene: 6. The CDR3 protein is CATWTSGSPEQFF. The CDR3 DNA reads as TGTGCCACCTGGACTAGCGGGAGCCCTGAGCAGTTCTTC.

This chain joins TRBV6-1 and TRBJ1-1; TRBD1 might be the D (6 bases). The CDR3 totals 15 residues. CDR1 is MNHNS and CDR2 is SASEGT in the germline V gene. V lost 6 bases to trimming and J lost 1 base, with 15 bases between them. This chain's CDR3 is CASRSTGSGNTEAFF. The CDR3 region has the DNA TGTGCCAGCAGGTCCACAGGGAGTGGGAACACTGAAGCTTTCTTT.

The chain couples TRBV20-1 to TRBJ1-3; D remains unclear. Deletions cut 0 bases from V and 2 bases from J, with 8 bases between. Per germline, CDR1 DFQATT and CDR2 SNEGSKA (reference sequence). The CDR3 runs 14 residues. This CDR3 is CSARDRNTGNTIYF. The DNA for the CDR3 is TGCAGTGCTAGAGACAGGAACACTGGAAACACCATATATTTT.

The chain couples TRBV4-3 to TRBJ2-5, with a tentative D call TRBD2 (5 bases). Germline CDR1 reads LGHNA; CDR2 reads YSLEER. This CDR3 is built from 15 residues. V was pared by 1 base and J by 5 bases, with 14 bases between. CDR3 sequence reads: CASSQVGLARETQYF. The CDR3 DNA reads TGCGCCAGCAGCCAAGTCGGGCTAGCCAGGGAGACCCAGTACTTC.

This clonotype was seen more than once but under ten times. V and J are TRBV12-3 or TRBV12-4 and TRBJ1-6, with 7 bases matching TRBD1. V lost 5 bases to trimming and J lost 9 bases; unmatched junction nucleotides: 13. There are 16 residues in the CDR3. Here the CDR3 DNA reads TGTGCCAGCAGTCTACGGTTAAGACAGGGCGGTTCACCCCTCCACTTT. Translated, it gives CASSLRLRQGGSPLHF.

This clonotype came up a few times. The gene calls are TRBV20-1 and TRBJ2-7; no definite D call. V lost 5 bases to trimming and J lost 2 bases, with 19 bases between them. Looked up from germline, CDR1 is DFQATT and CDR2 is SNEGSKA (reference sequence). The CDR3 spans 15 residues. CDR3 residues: CSADPPDPRAYEQYF. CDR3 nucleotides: TGCAGTGCTGACCCCCCGGACCCAAGGGCCTACGAGCAGTACTTC.

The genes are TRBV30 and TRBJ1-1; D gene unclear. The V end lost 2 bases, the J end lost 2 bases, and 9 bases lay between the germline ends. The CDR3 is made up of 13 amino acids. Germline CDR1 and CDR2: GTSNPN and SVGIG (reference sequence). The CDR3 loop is CAWSLGSNTEAFF. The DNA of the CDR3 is TGTGCCTGGAGTTTAGGATCAAACACTGAAGCTTTCTTT.

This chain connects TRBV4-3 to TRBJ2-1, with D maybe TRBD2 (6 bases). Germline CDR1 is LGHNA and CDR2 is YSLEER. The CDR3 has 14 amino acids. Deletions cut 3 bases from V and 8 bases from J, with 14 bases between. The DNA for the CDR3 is TGCGCCAGCAGCCAGCTAGGGAGGTTAGATGAGCAGTTCTTC. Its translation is CASSQLGRLDEQFF.

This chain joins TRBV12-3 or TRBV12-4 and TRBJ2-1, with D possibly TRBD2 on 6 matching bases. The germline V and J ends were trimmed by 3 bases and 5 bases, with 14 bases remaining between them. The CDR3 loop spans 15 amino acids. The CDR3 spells CASSFAAGPDNEQFF. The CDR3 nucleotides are TGTGCCAGCAGTTTCGCGGCGGGGCCGGACAATGAGCAGTTCTTC.

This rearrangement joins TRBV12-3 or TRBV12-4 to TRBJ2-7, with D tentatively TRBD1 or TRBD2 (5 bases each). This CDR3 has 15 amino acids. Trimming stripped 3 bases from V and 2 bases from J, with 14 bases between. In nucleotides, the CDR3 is TGTGCCAGCAGTTTGAGGGGAACCAAAGCCTACGAGCAGTACTTC. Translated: CASSLRGTKAYEQYF.